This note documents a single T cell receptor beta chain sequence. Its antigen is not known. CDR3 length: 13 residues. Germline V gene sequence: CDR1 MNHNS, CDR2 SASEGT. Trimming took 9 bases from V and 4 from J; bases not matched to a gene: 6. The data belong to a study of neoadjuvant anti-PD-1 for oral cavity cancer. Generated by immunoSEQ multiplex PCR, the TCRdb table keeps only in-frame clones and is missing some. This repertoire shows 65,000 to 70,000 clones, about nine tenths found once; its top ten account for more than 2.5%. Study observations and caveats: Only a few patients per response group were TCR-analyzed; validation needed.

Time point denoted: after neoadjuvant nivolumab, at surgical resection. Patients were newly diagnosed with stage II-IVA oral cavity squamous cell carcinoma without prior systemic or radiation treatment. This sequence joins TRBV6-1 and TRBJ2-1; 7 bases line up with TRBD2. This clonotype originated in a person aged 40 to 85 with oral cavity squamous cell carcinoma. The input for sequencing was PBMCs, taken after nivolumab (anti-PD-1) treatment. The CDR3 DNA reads TGTGCCAGTAGAGCTAGCGGTTACAATGAGCAGTTCTTC. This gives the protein CASRASGYNEQFF.